This section outlines one T cell receptor (beta chain) sequence together with its context. The specificity of this receptor is unknown. Base qualities are missing; no much larger clone stands one base away. The CDR3 regions of human TCRbeta chains were analyzed by immunosequencing. Turning to the authors' computational methods: TCRs in the repertoires were matched against a reference library of SARS-CoV-2-specific TCRs that had been generated with the MIRA antigen-specificity platform. Breadth meant the fraction of unique TCRs that were SARS-CoV-2-associated, whereas depth meant the fraction of total T cells that were SARS-CoV-2-associated. Using the MIRA data, each spike-specific TCR was assigned both to the spike region to which the TCR was reactive and to a CD4 or CD8 class. Log10-transformed breadth and depth values were compared by one-way ANOVA with Sidak's multiple comparisons tests. TCRdb mirrors the immuneACCESS table, restricted to in-frame sequences. Some clones are absent from its copies; in checked studies, under half trace to an unresolved V gene, and the reason for the others is unknown. The V and J calls and clone size come from that table; D and trimming were worked out from the DNA. In all, the sample holds roughly 110,000 clones, and 75% to 95% of those were seen once. 5.5% to 7% of the sample lies in the top ten.

A distance of 6 bases separates the germline ends of V and J, which lose 3 bases and 3 bases respectively. The CDR3 starts with the cysteine, ends with the phenylalanine, and has 13 residues. Only CDR3 DNA is held: 39 bases, read in frame from base 1. The entry originates in a study of T cell responses to AZD1222 COVID-19 vaccine listed by TCRdb under 2021. Regarding the study in general: A total of 230 to 250 trial participants underwent TCR sequencing, of whom some 210 received two doses of AZD1222 and about 25 received two doses of the MenACWY control vaccine. Trial participants were enrolled by age into subgroups of 18-55, 56-69 and 70-plus years, and around 150, 29 and 61 TCR-sequenced participants, respectively, were included in these subgroups. Overall results and qualifications from the work: CD4 TCRs associated with the vaccine covered the entire spike protein, and the dominant responses were in regions 160-218 and 743-854. The 56-69-year group was small, and its depth increase did not reach significance, likely because of low power. After two AZD1222 doses, both the breadth and the depth of spike-specific TCRs were significantly higher than at day 0 and than in MenACWY recipients. Epitopes outside the regions mutated in the B.1.351 and B.1.1.7 variants were reportedly recognized by nearly half of the unique spike-specific TCRs. Because no samples from the day 14 peak response were available, repertoires could be characterized only after the peak T cell response. Participants were mostly white British and included more females than males, and it was suggested by the authors that clonal diversity may have been underestimated. Conclusions about previously exposed vaccinees are limited because only six or seven AZD1222 recipients were SARS-CoV-2 seropositive at baseline.

The time point label, as the study defines it: about 28 days (+/-7) after the second vaccine dose. AZD1222 recipients whose second dose came at about 4 weeks and those whose second dose came at about 12 weeks were combined into one group, since spike-specific TCR depth and breadth did not differ between the two schedules. Vaccinee samples came from UK trials COV001 and COV002, including a single-blind randomized controlled phase 2/3 trial of AZD1222 (ChAdOx1 nCoV-19) in healthy adults. For TCRbeta chain sequencing, PBMC samples from trial participants were taken at day 0 and at day 28 after the second dose.

The sample was peripheral blood, taken 28 days after the second AZD1222 dose. The chain links TRBV12-3 or TRBV12-4 with TRBJ1-5, and TRBD1 may be the D gene, going by 5 matching bases. This receptor was taken from an adult who received the AZD1222 COVID-19 vaccine. The DNA sequence is as follows: TGTGCCAGCAGTTTGACAGTCAATCAGCCCCAGCATTTT. Translated, it reads CASSLTVNQPQHF.